This T cell receptor beta chain was recovered during a study of blood T cell repertoires in COVID-19. Study in general: The United States, Italy and Spain provided the acute and convalescent COVID-19 samples. In each case, the material was cDNA or gDNA derived from T cells, B-cell-depleted T cells, or PBMCs.

Under the authors' procedure: Counts of nucleated cells, estimated from reference gene primer amplification, were obtained. This table comes from immunoSEQ multiplex PCR, and its TCRdb copy is limited to in-frame clones, with some not included. V and J calls and clone size come straight from that table; D and trimming were deduced from the DNA. The sample consists of fewer than 75,000 clones, roughly nine tenths of them appearing once. The CDR3 is 14 amino acids. Germline V gene lookup returns CDR1 SGHRS and CDR2 YFSETQ. V shed 5 bases, J shed 4 bases, and the junction held 8 bases outside the gene matches.

The source is a man aged 60-69 years with acute or convalescent COVID-19. The V call is TRBV5-1, the J call TRBJ1-1; 7 bases match TRBD1. Input material: peripheral blood. CDR3 sequence: CASRQGTSITEAFF. In nucleotides, the CDR3 is TGCGCCAGCAGACAGGGGACATCGATCACTGAAGCTTTCTTT.